A single sample gave rise to the 26 T cell receptor beta chains below, sequenced in a study of cytomegalovirus exposure and HLA in healthy donors. The PCR used 60 Vbeta and 13 Jbeta primers. Profiling relied on immunoSEQ multiplex PCR, and the TCRdb table lists in-frame clones only, not all of them. The table lists around 100,000 clones, 75% to 85% of them singletons, with approximately 10% in the top ten. Sequencing was done on a sample of PBMCs. The receptors were gathered from a woman under 30 in good health and CMV-seropositive.

The CDR3 loop is CASSQEQAPEAFF. DNA for the CDR3: TGTGCCAGCAGCCAAGAACAGGCGCCTGAAGCTTTCTTT. This rearrangement joins TRBV4-2 to TRBJ1-1; a weak D match, TRBD1 (5 bases). This CDR3 contains 13 residues. Germline lookup yields CDR1 LGHNA and CDR2 YNFKEQ. Trimming left V 0 bases short and J 6 bases short, with 8 bases between.

The J gene is TRBJ1-2, the V gene TRBV11-3; 8 positions agree with TRBD1. J lost 3 bases, V lost 5 bases, and 14 bases had no gene match. Germline CDR1 and CDR2: SGHNT and YENEEA. The CDR3 consists of 17 residues. In DNA, the CDR3 is TGTGCCAGCAGCGGACGACAGGGGAATGGGTCGGACTATGGCTACACCTTC. The encoded protein is CASSGRQGNGSDYGYTF. Using reference TRBV11-3 and TRBJ1-2 for the parts outside the CDR3, the full variable domain is EAGVVQSPRYKIIEKKQPVAFWCNPISGHNTLYWYLQNLGQGPELLIRYENEEAVDDSQLPKDRFSAERLKGVDSTLKIQPAELGDSAVYLCASSGRQGNGSDYGYTFGSGTRLTVV.

The chain recombines TRBV4-1 with TRBJ1-4; D unresolved. CDR1 and CDR2 (germline): MGHRA, YSYEKL. The V and J ends lost 2 bases and 5 bases respectively, with 9 bases between them. This CDR3 comprises 14 residues. The CDR3 is CASSQPGINEKLFF. CDR3 nucleotide sequence: TGCGCCAGCAGCCAACCAGGTATCAATGAAAAACTGTTTTTT.

This clone is a singleton in its sample. V usage is TRBV7-9 and J usage is TRBJ1-5; D might be TRBD1 (5 bases). V shed 5 bases and J shed 11 bases, with 19 bases lying between them. The CDR3 loop spans 14 amino acids. Germline-derived CDR1 and CDR2 are SEHNR and FQNEAQ (reference sequence). CDR3 in DNA: TGTGCCAGCAGCGACGGCGGGCCTCGGGGGTCCCAGCATTTT. It yields the protein CASSDGGPRGSQHF.

J is TRBJ1-4 and V is TRBV11-2; no firm D call. The germline CDR1 and CDR2 sequences are SGHAT and FQNNGV. The CDR3 contains 16 residues. The V end lost 6 bases, the J end lost 0 bases, and 14 bases lay between the germline ends. The CDR3 sequence is CASRLPGAATNEKLFF. CDR3 sequence (DNA): TGTGCCAGCAGACTCCCCGGAGCCGCAACTAATGAAAAACTGTTTTTT.

This clone was seen a few times. This sequence joins TRBV7-9 and TRBJ1-3, with 9 positions matching TRBD1. Germline V gene data show CDR1 as SEHNR and CDR2 as FQNEAQ (reference sequence). The CDR3 is 18 amino acids. V gave up 0 bases and J gave up 7 bases; unmatched junction bases: 13. CDR3 loop: CASSLAGGTGLWRNTIYF. The CDR3 nucleotides read TGTGCCAGCAGCTTAGCGGGAGGGACAGGGCTATGGAGGAACACCATATATTTT.

CDR3 residues: CASSSDTGYNEQFF. CDR3 nucleotide sequence: TGCGCCAGCAGCTCGGATACGGGGTACAATGAGCAGTTCTTC. V usage is TRBV5-1 and J usage is TRBJ2-1, with a tentative D call TRBD2 (5 bases). The germline V gene encodes CDR1 SGHRS and CDR2 YFSETQ. V was pared by 3 bases and J by 4 bases, with 11 bases between. This CDR3 is built from 14 residues.

The chain links TRBV10-3 to TRBJ1-1; perhaps TRBD1 as D (5 bases). Germline values: CDR1 ENHRY, CDR2 SYGVKD. Trimming removed 3 bases at V and 7 bases at J, with 6 bases between. The CDR3 spans 11 residues. Written as DNA, the CDR3 is TGTGCCATCAGTGATAGGGGTGAAGCTTTCTTT. Translating gives CAISDRGEAFF.

The gene calls are TRBV27 and TRBJ2-2; possibly TRBD1 for D (5 bases). Trimming took off 2 bases at V and 4 bases at J, with 14 bases between the two ends. Per the germline V gene, CDR1 is MNHEY and CDR2 is SMNVEV (reference sequence). The CDR3 is made up of 16 amino acids. CDR3 nucleotide sequence: TGTGCCAGCAGTTTAGGGCCAGGGTCGGGCACCGGGGAGCTGTTTTTT. The encoded protein is CASSLGPGSGTGELFF.

The chain uses TRBV5-1 and TRBJ2-7; 7 bases are a match to TRBD1. The CDR3 consists of 15 residues. Germline-derived CDR1 and CDR2 are SGHRS and YFSETQ. With 3 bases clipped from V and 1 base from J, the junction kept 7 bases outside the gene matches. CDR3 amino acids: CASSWTEGASYEQYF. The CDR3 DNA reads as TGCGCCAGCAGCTGGACCGAGGGGGCGTCCTACGAGCAGTACTTC.

The chain recombines TRBV28 with TRBJ1-3, with 10 bases lining up with TRBD1. Trimming took 5 bases from V and 2 from J; bases not matched to a gene: 6. The V gene's germline CDR1 is MDHEN and CDR2 SYDVKM. There are 16 residues in the CDR3. The CDR3 sequence is CASSPHGQGAGNTIYF. DNA for the CDR3: TGTGCCAGCAGTCCTCACGGACAGGGGGCTGGAAACACCATATATTTT.

V is TRBV11-2 and J is TRBJ2-1; tentatively, D is TRBD1 (6 bases). CDR3 length: 15 amino acids. Germline CDR1 SGHAT, CDR2 FQNNGV. The germline V and J ends were trimmed by 5 bases and 8 bases, with 19 bases remaining between them. CDR3 sequence reads: CASSSTQGTADEQFF. The CDR3 nucleotides read TGTGCCAGCAGCAGCACCCAGGGGACGGCGGATGAGCAGTTCTTC. Full variable domain (missing parts from reference TRBV11-2 and TRBJ2-1): EAGVAQSPRYKIIEKRQSVAFWCNPISGHATLYWYQQILGQGPKLLIQFQNNGVVDDSQLPKDRFSAERLKGVDSTLKIQPAKLEDSAVYLCASSSTQGTADEQFFGPGTRLTVL.

J is TRBJ2-5 and V is TRBV9; the D gene is possibly TRBD2 (5 bases). The V gene's germline CDR1 is SGDLS and CDR2 YYNGEE. The V and J ends lost 4 bases and 4 bases respectively, with 20 bases between them. The CDR3 runs to 16 residues. CDR3 in amino acids: CASSTLPGLNPETQYF. In DNA, the CDR3 is TGTGCCAGCAGCACCCTCCCGGGGTTAAACCCAGAGACCCAGTACTTC.

The chain carries TRBV11-2 and TRBJ2-7, with TRBD1 matching 8 bases. V gave up 1 base and J gave up 5 bases; unmatched junction bases: 16. The length of the CDR3 is 18 residues. CDR1 and CDR2 (germline): SGHAT, FQNNGV. The CDR3 sequence is CASSLVSSYRTGRNEQYF. The CDR3 DNA follows: TGTGCCAGCAGCTTAGTGAGTAGCTACCGGACAGGGAGAAACGAGCAGTACTTC.

The rearrangement links TRBV19 to TRBJ1-5, with 7 positions matching TRBD1. The CDR3 runs to 15 residues. From germline, CDR1 is LNHDA and CDR2 SQIVND (reference sequence). The V and J ends lost 1 base and 4 bases, in that order; junction bases with no gene match: 4. The CDR3 here is CASSIGTGQNQPQHF. CDR3 nucleotides: TGTGCCAGTAGTATAGGGACAGGCCAAAATCAGCCCCAGCATTTT. Full variable domain (remainder filled in from reference TRBV19 and TRBJ1-5): DGGITQSPKYLFRKEGQNVTLSCEQNLNHDAMYWYRQDPGQGLRLIYYSQIVNDFQKGDIAEGYSVSREKKESFPLTVTSAQKNPTAFYLCASSIGTGQNQPQHFGDGTRLSIL.

The chain couples TRBV25-1 to TRBJ1-5; D may be TRBD1 (6 bases). The CDR3 consists of 13 residues. Trimming shortened V by 9 bases and J by 4 bases, and 13 bases separated the two germline ends. CDR1 is MGHDK and CDR2 is SYGVNS in the germline V gene. The DNA of the CDR3 is TGTGCCAGAAGTAACAGGGATAATCAGCCCCAGCATTTT. Its translation: CARSNRDNQPQHF.

The rearrangement joins TRBV29-1 to TRBJ2-3; D possibly corresponds to TRBD2 (5 bases). The CDR3 loop spans 13 amino acids. V gave up 8 bases and J gave up 2 bases, with 14 bases separating them. CDR1 SQVTM and CDR2 ANQGSEA come from the germline V gene. The CDR3 DNA reads TGCAGCCCCAAGCGGACCGACACAGATACGCAGTATTTT. It codes for CSPKRTDTDTQYF.

The V gene is TRBV9, the J gene TRBJ1-2; a possible D gene is TRBD1 (6 bases). This CDR3 has 17 residues. V lost 0 bases to trimming and J lost 4 bases, with 19 bases between them. Germline CDR1 is SGDLS and CDR2 is YYNGEE. CDR3: CASSVAEFLTGSYGYTF. The CDR3 coding sequence is TGTGCCAGCAGCGTAGCCGAGTTTCTGACAGGAAGCTATGGCTACACCTTC.

V gene TRBV28 combines with J gene TRBJ1-1; no clear D gene. There are 12 residues in the CDR3. Germline lookup yields CDR1 MDHEN and CDR2 SYDVKM. Trimming stripped 1 base from V and 8 bases from J, with 8 bases between. DNA for the CDR3: TGTGCCAGCAGTTTATTATCCCGGGAAGCTTTCTTT. Translating it yields CASSLLSREAFF.

A few counts support this clone. The V call is TRBV19, the J call TRBJ1-1, with D possibly matching TRBD1 (5 bases). Germline lookup yields CDR1 LNHDA and CDR2 SQIVND (reference sequence). V was cut by 6 bases and J by 3 bases, with 11 bases left in between. This CDR3 region has 13 residues. The CDR3 is CASRQGVDTEAFF. CDR3 DNA: TGTGCCAGTAGACAAGGGGTGGACACTGAAGCTTTCTTT.

This clone was seen a few times. The V gene is TRBV27, the J gene TRBJ1-5; D not certain. There are 13 residues in the CDR3. Trimming stripped 2 bases from V and 4 bases from J, with 6 bases between. Germline assignment: CDR1 MNHEY and CDR2 SMNVEV (reference sequence). The CDR3 sequence is CASSLIQNQPQHF. As DNA, the CDR3 is TGTGCCAGCAGTTTAATCCAGAATCAGCCCCAGCATTTT.

This chain connects TRBV9 to TRBJ1-2; weak D call: TRBD1 (6 bases). Germline CDR1 SGDLS, CDR2 YYNGEE. The CDR3 runs 13 residues. Trimming took 3 bases from V and 4 from J, leaving 10 bases between them. CDR3: CASSATGLYGYTF. The CDR3 DNA sequence: TGTGCCAGCAGCGCGACAGGACTCTATGGCTACACCTTC.

This sequence joins TRBV19 and TRBJ2-7; D might be TRBD1 (6 bases). The V end was cut by 4 bases, the J end by 1 base, with 17 bases between. The CDR3 consists of 16 residues. From germline, CDR1 is LNHDA and CDR2 SQIVND (reference sequence). CDR3 loop: CASSKQGPAPSYEQYF. The CDR3 region has the DNA TGTGCCAGTAGTAAGCAGGGGCCAGCGCCTTCCTACGAGCAGTACTTC.

The count of this clone is one. A junction end diverges from the germline sequence, so it may reflect a read error. The chain couples TRBV5-4 to TRBJ1-1, with a possible D match to TRBD1 (6 bases). Germline V lookup: CDR1 SGHNT, CDR2 YYREEE (reference sequence). The CDR3 has 14 amino acids. CDR3 sequence reads: CASSLRDTNTGAFF. Written as DNA, the CDR3 is TGTGCCAGCAGCTTACGGGACACAAACACTGGAGCTTTCTTT.

The J gene is TRBJ2-7, the V gene TRBV7-8; 10 nucleotides line up with TRBD2. There are 17 residues in the CDR3. Trimming at V came to 0 bases and at J to 2 bases, leaving 7 bases not matched to a gene. Germline V CDR1 and CDR2: SGHVS, FQNEAQ. CDR3 loop: CASSLAPGLADTYEQYF. CDR3 sequence (DNA): TGTGCCAGCAGCTTAGCGCCTGGACTAGCGGATACCTACGAGCAGTACTTC.

On this clone: Other DNA sequences in the same sample also yield this CDR3. The chain carries TRBV10-2 and TRBJ2-7; D unresolved. The germline V and J ends were trimmed by 4 bases and 6 bases, with 7 bases remaining between them. The germline gives CDR1 WSHSY, CDR2 SAAADI. This CDR3 is built from 11 residues. The CDR3 loop is CASSGGSEQYF. The CDR3 region has the DNA TGCGCCAGCAGTGGTGGTAGCGAGCAGTACTTC.